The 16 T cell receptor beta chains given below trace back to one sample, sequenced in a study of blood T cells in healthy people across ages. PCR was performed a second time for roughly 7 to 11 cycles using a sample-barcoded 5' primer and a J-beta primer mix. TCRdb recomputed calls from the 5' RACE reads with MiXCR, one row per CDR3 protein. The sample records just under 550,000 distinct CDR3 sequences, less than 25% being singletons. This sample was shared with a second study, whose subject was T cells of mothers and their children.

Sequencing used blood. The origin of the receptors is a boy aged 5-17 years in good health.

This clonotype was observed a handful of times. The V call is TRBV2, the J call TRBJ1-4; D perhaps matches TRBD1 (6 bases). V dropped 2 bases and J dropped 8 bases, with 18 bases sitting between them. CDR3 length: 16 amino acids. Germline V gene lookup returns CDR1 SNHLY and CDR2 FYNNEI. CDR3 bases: TGTGCCAGCAGTGAATTGGAGGGGGTAGCCTACGAAAAACTGTTTTTT. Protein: CASSELEGVAYEKLFF.

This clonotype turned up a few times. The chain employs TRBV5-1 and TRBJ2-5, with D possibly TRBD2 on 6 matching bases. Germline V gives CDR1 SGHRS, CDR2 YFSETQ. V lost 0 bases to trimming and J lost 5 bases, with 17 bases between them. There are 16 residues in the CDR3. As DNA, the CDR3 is TGCGCCAGCAGCTTGGCGCAGACTAGTAGGGCTGAGACCCAGTACTTC. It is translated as CASSLAQTSRAETQYF.

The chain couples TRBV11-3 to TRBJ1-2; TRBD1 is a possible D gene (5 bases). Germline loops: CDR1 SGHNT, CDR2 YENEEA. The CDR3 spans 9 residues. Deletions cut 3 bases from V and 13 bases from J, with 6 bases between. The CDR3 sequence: CASSLGLTF. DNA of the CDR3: TGTGCCAGCAGCTTGGGACTCACCTTC.

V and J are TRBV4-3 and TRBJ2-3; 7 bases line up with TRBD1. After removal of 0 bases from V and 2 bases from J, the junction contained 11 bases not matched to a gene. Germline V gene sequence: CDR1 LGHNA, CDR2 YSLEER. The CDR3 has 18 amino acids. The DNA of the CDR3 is TGCGCCAGCAGCCAAGATAGGGGAAGGGGGCAAATCACAGATACGCAGTATTTT. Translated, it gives CASSQDRGRGQITDTQYF.

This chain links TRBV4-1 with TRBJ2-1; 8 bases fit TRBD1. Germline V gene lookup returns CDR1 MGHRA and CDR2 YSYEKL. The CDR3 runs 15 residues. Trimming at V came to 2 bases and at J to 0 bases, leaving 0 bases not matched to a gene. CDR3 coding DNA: TGCGCCAGCAGCCAAACAGGGGGCTCCTACAATGAGCAGTTCTTC. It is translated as CASSQTGGSYNEQFF.

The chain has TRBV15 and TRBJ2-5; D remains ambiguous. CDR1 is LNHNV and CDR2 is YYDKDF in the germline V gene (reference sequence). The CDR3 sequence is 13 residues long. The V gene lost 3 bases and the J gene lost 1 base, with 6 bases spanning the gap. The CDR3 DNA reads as TGTGCCACCAGCAGGGGTTTCCAAGAGACCCAGTACTTC. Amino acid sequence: CATSRGFQETQYF.

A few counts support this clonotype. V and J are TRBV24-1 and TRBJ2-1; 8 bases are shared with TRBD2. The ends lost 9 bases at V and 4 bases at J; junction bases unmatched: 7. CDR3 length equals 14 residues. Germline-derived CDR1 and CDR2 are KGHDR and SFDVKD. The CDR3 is CATCPGTSYNEQFF. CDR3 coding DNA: TGTGCCACCTGCCCAGGGACTAGTTACAATGAGCAGTTCTTC.

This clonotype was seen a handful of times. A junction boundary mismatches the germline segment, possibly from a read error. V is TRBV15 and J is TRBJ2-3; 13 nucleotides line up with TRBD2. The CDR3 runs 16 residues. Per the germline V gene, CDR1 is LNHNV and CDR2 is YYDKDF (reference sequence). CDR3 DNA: TGTGTCACCAGCAGAGAACTAGCGGGGGGGGCAGATACGCAGTATTTT. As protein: CVTSRELAGGADTQYF.

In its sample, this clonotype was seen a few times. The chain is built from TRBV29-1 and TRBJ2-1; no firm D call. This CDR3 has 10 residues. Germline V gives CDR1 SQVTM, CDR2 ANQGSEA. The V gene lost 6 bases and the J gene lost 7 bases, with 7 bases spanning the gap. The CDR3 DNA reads TGCAGCGTGGGCAGTAATGAGCAGTTCTTC. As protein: CSVGSNEQFF.

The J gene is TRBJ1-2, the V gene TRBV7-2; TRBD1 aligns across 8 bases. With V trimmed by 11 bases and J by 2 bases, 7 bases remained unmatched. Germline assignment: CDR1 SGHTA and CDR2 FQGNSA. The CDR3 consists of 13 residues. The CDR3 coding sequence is TGTGCCGGGGGACAGGTGGGAAACTATGGCTACACCTTC. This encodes CAGGQVGNYGYTF.

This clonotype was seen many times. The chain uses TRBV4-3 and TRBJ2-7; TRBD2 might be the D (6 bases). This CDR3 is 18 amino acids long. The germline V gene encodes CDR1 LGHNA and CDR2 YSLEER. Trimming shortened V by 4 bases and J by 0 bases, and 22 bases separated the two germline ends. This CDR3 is CASSRVRGTSYPSYEQYF. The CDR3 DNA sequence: TGCGCCAGCAGCCGCGTCCGCGGGACTTCATACCCCTCCTACGAGCAGTACTTC.

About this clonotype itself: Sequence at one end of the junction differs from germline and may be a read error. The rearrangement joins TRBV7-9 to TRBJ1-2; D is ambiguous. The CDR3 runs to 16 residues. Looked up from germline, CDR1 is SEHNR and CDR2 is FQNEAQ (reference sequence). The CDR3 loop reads CASSLVIEGLDYSYTF. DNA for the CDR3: TGTGCCAGCAGCTTAGTCATCGAGGGATTGGACTATAGCTACACCTTC.

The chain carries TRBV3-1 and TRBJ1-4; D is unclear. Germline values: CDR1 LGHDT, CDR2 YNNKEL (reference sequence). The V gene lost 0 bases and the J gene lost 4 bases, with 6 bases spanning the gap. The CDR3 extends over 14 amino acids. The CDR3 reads CASSQEFSNEKLFF. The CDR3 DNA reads TGTGCCAGCAGCCAAGAGTTCAGTAATGAAAAACTGTTTTTT.

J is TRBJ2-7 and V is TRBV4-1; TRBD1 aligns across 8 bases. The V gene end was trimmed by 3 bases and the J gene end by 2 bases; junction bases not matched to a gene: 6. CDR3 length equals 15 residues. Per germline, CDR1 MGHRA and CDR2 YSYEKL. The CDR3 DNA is TGCGCCAGCAGCCACACCGGGGACAGGACCTACGAGCAGTACTTC. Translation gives CASSHTGDRTYEQYF.

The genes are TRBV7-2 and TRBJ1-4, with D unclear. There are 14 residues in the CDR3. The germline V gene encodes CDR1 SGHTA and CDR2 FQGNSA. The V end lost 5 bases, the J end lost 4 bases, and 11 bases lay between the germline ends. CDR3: CASSHRAFNEKLFF. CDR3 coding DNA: TGTGCCAGCAGCCACCGGGCCTTTAATGAAAAACTGTTTTTT.

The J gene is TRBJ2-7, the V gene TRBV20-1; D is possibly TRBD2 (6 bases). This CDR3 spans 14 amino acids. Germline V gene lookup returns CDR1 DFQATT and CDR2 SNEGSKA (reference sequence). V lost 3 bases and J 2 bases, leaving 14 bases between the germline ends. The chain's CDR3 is CSASLGTGAYEQYF. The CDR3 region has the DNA TGCAGTGCTAGTCTTGGGACTGGGGCCTACGAGCAGTACTTC.